This T cell receptor beta chain was profiled in a study of cytomegalovirus exposure and HLA in healthy donors. At the level of the study: Drawn from HLA-typed donors, approximately 85 million unique TCRs were held in an early data release.

Notes on the study in general: The authors later linked a missense DCLRE1C variant to TCR beta V- and J-gene trimming.

The CDR3 length is 15 residues. V shed 4 bases and J shed 6 bases, with 19 bases lying between them. Per the germline V gene, CDR1 is SGHNT and CDR2 is YYREEE (reference sequence). About this clone itself: Antigen: not known.

60 Vbeta and 13 Jbeta primers were used in PCR. Original handling: A follow-up analysis tallied about 80 million unique TCR beta chains, about 10 million shared. The data were produced by immunoSEQ multiplex PCR, yet TCRdb's version contains in-frame clones alone and is incomplete. D and trimming were read from the DNA, whereas the V and J calls and clone size are those reported in that table. Counted here are roughly 100,000 clones, roughly two thirds occurring once; the ten biggest clones make up roughly 16%. The sequence was collected from a woman aged 45-65 years in good health and CMV-seropositive. Material: PBMCs. The chain carries TRBV5-4 and TRBJ1-1, with D perhaps matching TRBD1 (5 bases). The CDR3 here is CASSPVGGGKAEAFF. The CDR3 bases are TGTGCCAGCAGCCCCGTGGGGGGGGGAAAGGCTGAAGCTTTCTTT.